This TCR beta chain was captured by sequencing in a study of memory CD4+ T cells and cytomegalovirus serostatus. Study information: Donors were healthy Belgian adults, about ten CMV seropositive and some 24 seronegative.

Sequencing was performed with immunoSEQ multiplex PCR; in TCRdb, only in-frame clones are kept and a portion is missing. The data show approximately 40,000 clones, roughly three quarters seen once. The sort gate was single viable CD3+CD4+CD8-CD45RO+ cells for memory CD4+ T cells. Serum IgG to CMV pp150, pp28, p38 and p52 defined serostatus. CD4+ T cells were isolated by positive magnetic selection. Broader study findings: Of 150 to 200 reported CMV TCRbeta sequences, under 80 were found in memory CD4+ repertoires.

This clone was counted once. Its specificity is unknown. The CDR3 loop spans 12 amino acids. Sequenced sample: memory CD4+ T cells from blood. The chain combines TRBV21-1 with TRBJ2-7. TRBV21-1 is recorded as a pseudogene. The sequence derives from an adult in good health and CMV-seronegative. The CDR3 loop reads CASSKKGYEQYF. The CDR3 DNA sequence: TGTGCCAGCAGCAAAAAAGGGTACGAGCAGTACTTC.